The 2 T cell receptor beta chains below come from one sample, sequenced in a study of T-cell memory formation after mild COVID-19. A single record per CDR3 protein comes from TCRdb applying MiXCR to the 5' RACE reads. There are some 190,000 distinct CDR3 sequences in the sample; 18% occur only once, and roughly 2.4% lies in the top ten. Source material: PBMCs or a T cell subset sorted from them (not recorded which). The receptors shown here come from an adult woman who had mild COVID-19 (a few samples of this study predate the infection). Cell type and time point are not known.

This clonotype was observed many times. This chain connects TRBV19 to TRBJ2-3; possible D gene TRBD2, 5 bases. The CDR3 spans 13 residues. Looked up from germline, CDR1 is LNHDA and CDR2 is SQIVND (reference sequence). Trimming took off 3 bases at V and 7 bases at J, with 11 bases between the two ends. CDR3 sequence: CASSIRGVNTQYF. CDR3 DNA sequence: TGTGCCAGTAGTATCCGGGGTGTAAATACGCAGTATTTT.

The chain couples TRBV7-2 to TRBJ2-2; D is undetermined. The V and J ends lost 1 base and 7 bases respectively, with 13 bases between them. This CDR3 has 15 amino acids. Germline-derived CDR1 and CDR2 are SGHTA and FQGNSA. DNA for the CDR3: TGTGCCAGCAGCTTAGGCGACCCCCGGTACGGGGAGCTGTTTTTT. Translating gives CASSLGDPRYGELFF.